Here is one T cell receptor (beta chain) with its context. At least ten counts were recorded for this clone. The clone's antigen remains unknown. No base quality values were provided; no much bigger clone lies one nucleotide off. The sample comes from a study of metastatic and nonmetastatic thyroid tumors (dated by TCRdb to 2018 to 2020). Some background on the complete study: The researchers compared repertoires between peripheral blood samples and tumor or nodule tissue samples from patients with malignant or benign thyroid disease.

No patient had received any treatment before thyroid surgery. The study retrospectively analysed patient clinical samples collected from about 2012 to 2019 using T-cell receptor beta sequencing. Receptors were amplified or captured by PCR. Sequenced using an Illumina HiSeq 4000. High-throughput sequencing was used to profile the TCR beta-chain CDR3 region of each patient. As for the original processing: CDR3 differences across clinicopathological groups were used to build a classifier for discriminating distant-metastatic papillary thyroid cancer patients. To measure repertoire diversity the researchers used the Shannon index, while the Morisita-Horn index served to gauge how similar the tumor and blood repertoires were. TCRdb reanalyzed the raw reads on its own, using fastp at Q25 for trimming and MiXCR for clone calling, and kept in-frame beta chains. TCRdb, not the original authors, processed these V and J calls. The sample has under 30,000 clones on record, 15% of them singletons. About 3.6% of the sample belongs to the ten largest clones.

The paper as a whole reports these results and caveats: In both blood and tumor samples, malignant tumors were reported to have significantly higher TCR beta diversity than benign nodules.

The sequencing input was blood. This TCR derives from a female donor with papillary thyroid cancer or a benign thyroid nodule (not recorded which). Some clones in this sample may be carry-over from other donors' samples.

The DNA is as follows: TGTGCCAGCAGCTTGGTAAGCAGGATGGGAAACACCGGGGAGCTGTTTTTT. Translated, this is CASSLVSRMGNTGELFF. The sequence is built from TRBV5-6 and TRBJ2-2; there is no confident call for the D gene. V is reduced by 0 bases and J by 2 bases, leaving a spacing of 14 bases between them. CDR3 length: 17 amino acids, cysteine to phenylalanine. Kept here is only the CDR3 DNA, which spans 51 bases and is read in frame from base 1. In the germline V gene, CDR1 corresponds to SGHDT and CDR2 to YYEEEE.